This is a list of T cell receptor beta chains from one sample in a study of monozygotic twins with inflammatory bowel disease. Reanalyzing the 5' RACE reads, TCRdb keeps one entry per CDR3 protein, without DNA. This sample contains a few hundred thousand distinct CDR3 sequences. Sequenced material: blood. These receptor sequences come from a human donor with ulcerative colitis or Crohn's disease, or a healthy co-twin of an affected twin (not recorded which). The CDR3 runs from the conserved cysteine through the conserved F or W.

J: TRBJ2-1; V: TRBV7-6; CDR3: CASSSRGGLNEQFF
J: TRBJ2-7; V: TRBV15; CDR3: CATSRIRTYEQYF
J: TRBJ2-1; V: TRBV7-2; CDR3: CASSLFARASGGNEQFF
J: TRBJ2-1; V: TRBV18; CDR3: CASSPFEGYDEQFF
J: TRBJ1-1; V: TRBV5-1; CDR3: CASSLGLATEAFF
J: TRBJ2-7; V: TRBV9; CDR3: CASSVDVGGNEQYF
J: TRBJ2-5; V: TRBV5-4; CDR3: CASSWKGVLRETQYF
J: TRBJ2-7; V: TRBV5-1; CDR3: CASSPLAGAYEQYF
J: TRBJ1-1; V: TRBV18; CDR3: CASSPTGGNTEAFF
J: TRBJ1-1; V: TRBV5-1; CDR3: CASSGGTGGRDTEAFF
J: TRBJ2-3; V: TRBV5-1; CDR3: CASSFGRTVSTDTQYF
J: TRBJ2-6; V: TRBV5-1; CDR3: CASSLADPSGANVLTF
J: TRBJ1-1; V: TRBV4-2; CDR3: CASSQVIRSEAFF
J: TRBJ2-7; V: TRBV7-9; CDR3: CASSPRSGSYEQYF
J: TRBJ2-4; V: TRBV6-5; CDR3: CASSYSGNMQYF
J: TRBJ2-3; V: TRBV27; CDR3: CASSPIGDTQYF
J: TRBJ2-2; V: TRBV19; CDR3: CASSRPGAQSGELFF
J: TRBJ1-2; V: TRBV13; CDR3: CASSFQGAASISYGYTF
J: TRBJ1-1; V: TRBV2; CDR3: CASSGMRRHEAFF
J: TRBJ2-2; V: TRBV5-6; CDR3: CASSPRRGFFRELFF